Listed below are T cell receptor beta chains from one sample, sequenced in a study of regulatory T cells in long-lasting Graves disease. TCRdb fed the multiplex PCR reads into MiXCR, producing one record per CDR3 protein. Of about half a million distinct CDR3 sequences in the sample, 20% to 25% are singletons; the top ten hold roughly 14%. Sequenced here: peripheral blood mononuclear cells (PBMCs), sampled when the disease was refractory, from a patient treated with antithyroid drugs. Receptor source: a female donor with Graves disease. Each CDR3 is given with its conserved first and last residue. A D gene is named only where the DNA matches it firmly. Rows give clone size only sometimes, using once, few, many, or a class for an expanded clone.

CDR3aa: CASSLVGVVGTQYF; CDR3nt: TGTGCCAGCAGCTTGGTCGGGGTCGTAGGAACCCAGTACTTC; v_gene: TRBV5-5; d_gene: NA; abundance: NA; j_gene: TRBJ2-5
CDR3aa: CASSQARDFSDTEAFF; CDR3nt: TGTGCCAGCAGCCAAGCCAGGGATTTCTCGGACACTGAAGCTTTCTTT; v_gene: TRBV6-1; d_gene: NA; abundance: NA; j_gene: TRBJ1-1
CDR3aa: CASSLVAGTVASPLHF; CDR3nt: TGTGCCAGCAGCTTGGTAGCAGGTACCGTGGCTTCACCCCTCCACTTT; v_gene: TRBV5-5; d_gene: NA; abundance: many; j_gene: TRBJ1-6
CDR3aa: CASSLGTNFSPLHF; CDR3nt: TGTGCCAGCAGCTTAGGGACAAATTTTTCACCCCTCCACTTT; v_gene: TRBV7-3; d_gene: NA; abundance: few; j_gene: TRBJ1-6
CDR3aa: CSARAGGLFNEQFF; CDR3nt: TGCAGTGCTAGAGCCGGGGGACTTTTCAATGAGCAGTTCTTC; v_gene: TRBV20-1; d_gene: NA; abundance: NA; j_gene: TRBJ2-1
CDR3aa: CASSPGLRGELFF; CDR3nt: TGTGCCAGCAGCCCGGGACTACGCGGGGAGCTGTTTTTT; v_gene: TRBV5-5; d_gene: TRBD2; abundance: NA; j_gene: TRBJ2-2
CDR3aa: CASSLTGIEVFF; CDR3nt: TGCGCCAGCAGCTTGACAGGGATTGAAGTTTTCTTT; v_gene: TRBV5-1; d_gene: NA; abundance: NA; j_gene: TRBJ1-1
CDR3aa: CASRRPGTGDHEQFF; CDR3nt: TGTGCCAGCAGACGTCCCGGGACAGGGGACCATGAGCAGTTCTTC; v_gene: TRBV11-2; d_gene: TRBD1; abundance: NA; j_gene: TRBJ2-1
CDR3aa: CSTDLTGVGYGYTF; CDR3nt: TGCAGCACCGACTTGACAGGGGTCGGATATGGCTACACCTTC; v_gene: TRBV29-1; d_gene: TRBD1; abundance: many; j_gene: TRBJ1-2
CDR3aa: CAIARDRGRGQPQHF; CDR3nt: TGTGCCATCGCCCGGGACAGGGGGAGGGGACAGCCCCAGCATTTT; v_gene: TRBV10-3; d_gene: TRBD1; abundance: few; j_gene: TRBJ1-5
CDR3aa: CASSLVPANTGELFF; CDR3nt: TGCGCCAGCAGCTTGGTCCCAGCGAACACCGGGGAGCTGTTTTTT; v_gene: TRBV5-1; d_gene: NA; abundance: many; j_gene: TRBJ2-2
CDR3aa: CASSSSGEGEQFF; CDR3nt: TGTGCCAGCAGTTCGAGCGGGGAGGGTGAGCAGTTCTTC; v_gene: TRBV12-3/TRBV12-4; d_gene: TRBD2; abundance: once; j_gene: TRBJ2-1
CDR3aa: CASRDRGDSYQETQYF; CDR3nt: TGTGCCAGCAGAGACAGGGGGGACAGTTACCAAGAGACCCAGTACTTC; v_gene: TRBV2; d_gene: TRBD1; abundance: many; j_gene: TRBJ2-5
CDR3aa: CSVESTGKAYEQYF; CDR3nt: TGCAGCGTGGAATCGACTGGGAAGGCCTACGAGCAGTACTTC; v_gene: TRBV29-1; d_gene: NA; abundance: many; j_gene: TRBJ2-7
CDR3aa: CASSRGAQETQYF; CDR3nt: TGTGCCAGCAGCCGGGGGGCCCAAGAGACCCAGTACTTC; v_gene: TRBV11-3; d_gene: NA; abundance: many; j_gene: TRBJ2-5
CDR3aa: CAIRATGGSNQPQHF; CDR3nt: TGTGCCATCAGGGCGACAGGGGGAAGCAATCAGCCCCAGCATTTT; v_gene: TRBV10-3; d_gene: TRBD1; abundance: many; j_gene: TRBJ1-5
CDR3aa: CASSTGAANEKLFF; CDR3nt: TGTGCCAGCAGCACAGGGGCAGCCAACGAAAAACTGTTTTTT; v_gene: TRBV2; d_gene: TRBD1; abundance: NA; j_gene: TRBJ1-4
CDR3aa: CASSYVRDNSNQPQHF; CDR3nt: TGTGCCAGCAGCTACGTCAGGGACAATAGCAATCAGCCCCAGCATTTT; v_gene: TRBV7-9; d_gene: NA; abundance: few; j_gene: TRBJ1-5
CDR3aa: CASSRRDTGGHGELFF; CDR3nt: TGTGCCAGCAGCCGTAGGGATACAGGGGGACACGGGGAGCTGTTTTTT; v_gene: TRBV7-2; d_gene: TRBD1; abundance: NA; j_gene: TRBJ2-2
CDR3aa: CASSIEQRNQPQHF; CDR3nt: TGTGCCAGTAGTATCGAACAGCGCAATCAGCCCCAGCATTTT; v_gene: TRBV19; d_gene: NA; abundance: NA; j_gene: TRBJ1-5
CDR3aa: CASSLGGLGRLSNQPQHF; CDR3nt: TGTGCCAGCAGCTTGGGGGGGCTGGGACGGTTGAGCAATCAGCCCCAGCATTTT; v_gene: TRBV5-5; d_gene: NA; abundance: NA; j_gene: TRBJ1-5
CDR3aa: CASSQTTHTSDYGYTF; CDR3nt: TGTGCCAGCAGTCAAACAACACATACCTCGGACTATGGCTACACCTTC; v_gene: TRBV12-3/TRBV12-4; d_gene: NA; abundance: many; j_gene: TRBJ1-2
CDR3aa: CASSVGPGQPLYGYTF; CDR3nt: TGTGCCAGCAGCGTAGGTCCGGGACAGCCCCTCTATGGCTACACCTTC; v_gene: TRBV9; d_gene: TRBD1; abundance: many; j_gene: TRBJ1-2
CDR3aa: CASSPLGGQLSRYTF; CDR3nt: TGTGCCAGCAGCCCACTTGGAGGACAGCTTTCACGCTACACCTTC; v_gene: TRBV6-1; d_gene: NA; abundance: few; j_gene: TRBJ1-2
CDR3aa: CASSSPQGGWRQQYF; CDR3nt: TGTGCCAGCAGTTCGCCGCAGGGGGGGTGGAGGCAGCAGTACTTC; v_gene: TRBV28; d_gene: NA; abundance: many; j_gene: TRBJ2-7
CDR3aa: CASSLGTPDTEAFF; CDR3nt: TGTGCCAGCAGCTTAGGGACACCGGACACTGAAGCTTTCTTT; v_gene: TRBV7-2; d_gene: NA; abundance: NA; j_gene: TRBJ1-1
CDR3aa: CASRPGQGSVGYTF; CDR3nt: TGTGCCAGCAGACCGGGACAGGGGTCGGTTGGCTACACCTTC; v_gene: TRBV28; d_gene: TRBD1; abundance: many; j_gene: TRBJ1-2
CDR3aa: CASSPINGQGRSGYTF; CDR3nt: TGTGCCAGCAGCCCCATAAATGGGCAGGGGAGAAGTGGCTACACCTTC; v_gene: TRBV11-2; d_gene: NA; abundance: NA; j_gene: TRBJ1-2
CDR3aa: CASSISLAGGIGWQETQYF; CDR3nt: TGTGCCAGTAGTATTTCTCTAGCGGGAGGGATTGGGTGGCAAGAGACCCAGTACTTC; v_gene: TRBV19; d_gene: TRBD2; abundance: few; j_gene: TRBJ2-5
CDR3aa: CASSSRLAGAVGELFF; CDR3nt: TGTGCCAGCAGCTCCAGACTAGCGGGGGCGGTCGGGGAGCTGTTTTTT; v_gene: TRBV7-2; d_gene: TRBD2; abundance: few; j_gene: TRBJ2-2
CDR3aa: CSVDTGGRPGPYEQYF; CDR3nt: TGCAGCGTTGATACGGGAGGGAGACCGGGCCCCTACGAGCAGTACTTC; v_gene: TRBV29-1; d_gene: TRBD2; abundance: few; j_gene: TRBJ2-7
CDR3aa: CASSPYGQLEAFF; CDR3nt: TGTGCCAGCAGCCCGTACGGACAGCTCGAAGCTTTCTTT; v_gene: TRBV14; d_gene: NA; abundance: few; j_gene: TRBJ1-1
CDR3aa: CSANRQPEAFF; CDR3nt: TGCAGTGCTAACCGACAGCCAGAAGCTTTCTTT; v_gene: TRBV20-1; d_gene: NA; abundance: few; j_gene: TRBJ1-1
CDR3aa: CASSFGGAPGYTF; CDR3nt: TGTGCCAGCAGCTTTGGGGGGGCGCCGGGCTACACCTTC; v_gene: TRBV7-9; d_gene: NA; abundance: few; j_gene: TRBJ1-2
CDR3aa: CASSPWPLGEQYF; CDR3nt: TGTGCCAGCAGCCCTTGGCCCTTGGGGGAGCAGTACTTC; v_gene: TRBV14; d_gene: NA; abundance: NA; j_gene: TRBJ2-7
CDR3aa: CASSPGQGESGELFF; CDR3nt: TGTGCTAGCAGCCCGGGACAGGGAGAGTCCGGGGAGCTGTTTTTT; v_gene: TRBV7-7; d_gene: TRBD1; abundance: many; j_gene: TRBJ2-2
CDR3aa: CSAREEATSYGYTF; CDR3nt: TGCAGTGCTAGAGAAGAAGCGACTAGCTATGGCTACACCTTC; v_gene: TRBV20-1; d_gene: NA; abundance: NA; j_gene: TRBJ1-2
CDR3aa: CASMGLAEAFF; CDR3nt: TGTGCCAGCATGGGGTTGGCTGAAGCTTTCTTT; v_gene: TRBV2; d_gene: NA; abundance: many; j_gene: TRBJ1-1
CDR3aa: CASSLGGGAQETQYF; CDR3nt: TGTGCCAGCAGCTTAGGCGGGGGGGCCCAAGAGACCCAGTACTTC; v_gene: TRBV11-3; d_gene: TRBD2; abundance: many; j_gene: TRBJ2-5
CDR3aa: CASSDGGPQRYSNQPQHF; CDR3nt: TGTGCCAGCAGTGATGGAGGGCCTCAACGGTATAGCAATCAGCCCCAGCATTTT; v_gene: TRBV6-1; d_gene: NA; abundance: few; j_gene: TRBJ1-5